This passage covers 32 T cell receptor beta chains from one sample sequenced in a study of Ad26.COV2.S vaccination and SARS-CoV-2 variants. Assay used: immunoSEQ multiplex PCR; TCRdb lists only in-frame clones, some missing. The sample consists of about 440,000 clones, 90% of them appearing once. Treatment here: over 15 received Ad26.COV2.S at low or high dose, single or two shots; five or six received placebo; per-sample allocation not given. The investigators took samples on day 63 after the first vaccine or placebo injection. The sample consisted of peripheral blood, taken in a trial of Ad26.COV2.S vaccine versus placebo. These receptors all come from a person between 18 and 65 years old who received the Ad26.COV2.S COVID-19 vaccine or a placebo.

This clone was found once. This chain connects TRBV30 to TRBJ2-5; D unclear. CDR1 and CDR2 from the germline V gene are GTSNPN and SVGIG (reference sequence). V lost 1 base, J lost 5 bases, and 8 bases lay in between. CDR3 length: 12 amino acids. The CDR3 loop reads CAWSARAETQYF. As DNA, the CDR3 is TGTGCCTGGAGTGCCAGAGCGGAGACCCAGTACTTC.

The chain joins TRBV2 to TRBJ2-1, with 13 nucleotides matching TRBD2. Germline V gene sequence: CDR1 SNHLY, CDR2 FYNNEI. The CDR3 length is 17 residues. V lost 5 bases and J lost 3; bases outside the gene matches: 7. The CDR3 DNA is TGTGCCAGCAGTAACCTACTAGCGGGAGGGGTCTACAATGAGCAGTTCTTC. This codes for CASSNLLAGGVYNEQFF.

This clone is a singleton in its sample. The chain employs TRBV3-1 (or the pseudogene TRBV3-2) and TRBJ2-1, with TRBD2 matching 9 bases. V lost 0 bases to trimming and J lost 5 bases; unmatched junction nucleotides: 8. From germline, CDR1 is LGHDT and CDR2 YNNKEL (reference sequence). The CDR3 loop spans 17 amino acids. DNA of the CDR3: TGTGCCAGCAGCCAAGAAGTAGGCGGGAGGGCCGACAATGAGCAGTTCTTC. Translation: CASSQEVGGRADNEQFF.

The rearrangement uses TRBV5-1 and TRBJ2-2, with 7 bases identical to TRBD2. CDR3 length equals 14 residues. Unmatched junction bases numbered 7, after V lost 3 bases and J lost 8 bases. Looked up from germline, CDR1 is SGHRS and CDR2 is YFSETQ. CDR3 sequence: CASSSSSGNGELFF. CDR3 DNA sequence: TGCGCCAGCAGCTCTTCTAGCGGCAATGGGGAGCTGTTTTTT.

This chain connects TRBV19 to TRBJ1-1; D might be TRBD1 (5 bases). CDR1 and CDR2 from the germline V gene are LNHDA and SQIVND (reference sequence). The V gene lost 5 bases and the J gene lost 4 bases, with 17 bases spanning the gap. The CDR3 is 15 amino acids. For the CDR3, the DNA is TGTGCCAGTAGTCTTCGATCAGGGACTACCACTGAAGCTTTCTTT. Translation gives CASSLRSGTTTEAFF. The variable domain in full, completed from reference TRBV19 and TRBJ1-1, reads DGGITQSPKYLFRKEGQNVTLSCEQNLNHDAMYWYRQDPGQGLRLIYYSQIVNDFQKGDIAEGYSVSREKKESFPLTVTSAQKNPTAFYLCASSLRSGTTTEAFFGQGTRLTVV.

The V and J genes are TRBV6-1 and TRBJ2-7; D not certain. There are 13 residues in the CDR3. The ends were cut back, 2 bases at V and 3 bases at J, with 8 bases in the middle. Germline CDR1 is MNHNS and CDR2 is SASEGT. The CDR3 loop reads CASSEKVGYEQYF. The CDR3 nucleotides are TGTGCCAGCAGTGAAAAGGTGGGCTACGAGCAGTACTTC.

The V gene is TRBV20-1, the J gene TRBJ1-2, with D unclear. With 3 bases removed from V and 2 bases from J, the gap between germline ends came to 10 bases. Germline CDR1 and CDR2: DFQATT and SNEGSKA (reference sequence). The CDR3 has 13 amino acids. The CDR3 sequence: CSASLEWNYGYTF. The CDR3 coding sequence is TGCAGTGCTAGTCTGGAGTGGAACTATGGCTACACCTTC.

This chain links TRBV5-8 with TRBJ1-5; 7 nucleotides line up with TRBD1. The ends lost 4 bases at V and 10 bases at J; junction bases unmatched: 11. This CDR3 is 14 amino acids long. Germline assignment: CDR1 SGHTS and CDR2 YDEGEE. The CDR3 sequence: CASSPGTDLGPQHF. The CDR3, as DNA: TGTGCCAGCAGCCCTGGGACAGACCTAGGACCCCAGCATTTT.

The chain joins TRBV28 to TRBJ2-7; D possibly uses TRBD1 or TRBD2 (6 bases each). Germline V lookup: CDR1 MDHEN, CDR2 SYDVKM. The CDR3 is made up of 14 amino acids. V shed 6 bases and J shed 4 bases, with 16 bases lying between them. CDR3 sequence: CASRNRVGGYEQYF. The CDR3, as DNA: TGTGCCAGCAGAAACAGGGTGGGGGGTTACGAGCAGTACTTC.

The J gene is TRBJ2-7, the V gene TRBV7-9, with 7 positions matching TRBD2. Looked up from germline, CDR1 is SEHNR and CDR2 is FQNEAQ (reference sequence). The CDR3 has 14 residues. The V and J ends lost 5 bases and 5 bases, in that order; junction bases with no gene match: 9. CDR3 sequence: CASSRSGRENEQYF. DNA of the CDR3: TGTGCCAGCAGCCGTTCGGGGCGGGAGAACGAGCAGTACTTC.

Written as DNA, the CDR3 is TGTGCCAGCAGCTTAGGAACCCGGATACAAGAGACCCAGTACTTC. Translated, it gives CASSLGTRIQETQYF. The V gene is TRBV11-2, the J gene TRBJ2-5; D remains unclear. This CDR3 comprises 15 residues. Germline CDR1 reads SGHAT; CDR2 reads FQNNGV. The V gene lost 1 base and the J gene lost 2 bases, with 11 bases spanning the gap.

The rearrangement uses TRBV5-1 and TRBJ2-2; maybe TRBD2 (6 bases). The CDR3 has 14 residues. Germline CDR1 and CDR2: SGHRS and YFSETQ. Trimming took off 4 bases at V and 4 bases at J, with 11 bases between the two ends. CDR3 DNA sequence: TGCGCCAGCAGCACGGGACTTACCACCGGGGAGCTGTTTTTT. This translates into CASSTGLTTGELFF.

This chain connects TRBV14 to TRBJ2-3; 8 bases map to TRBD2. Germline assignment: CDR1 SGHDN and CDR2 FVKESK. The CDR3 extends over 15 amino acids. J lost 2 bases, V lost 5 bases, and 6 bases had no gene match. DNA for the CDR3: TGTGCCAGCAGCTACCAGCGGGGGCTCACAGATACGCAGTATTTT. Its translation is CASSYQRGLTDTQYF.

This clone was seen a handful of times. The genes are TRBV27 and TRBJ2-2; 11 nucleotides match TRBD2. Germline CDR1 reads MNHEY; CDR2 reads SMNVEV (reference sequence). The CDR3 runs to 17 residues. J gave up 2 bases and V 3 bases, and 5 bases lay outside the gene matches. Here the CDR3 DNA reads TGTGCCAGCAGTTTCCGAGGGACTAGCGGAAACACCGGGGAGCTGTTTTTT. Translated, it gives CASSFRGTSGNTGELFF.

The V gene is TRBV5-8, the J gene TRBJ2-5, with a tentative D call TRBD2 (6 bases). The CDR3 sequence is 15 residues long. CDR1 and CDR2 from the germline V gene are SGHTS and YDEGEE. V lost 0 bases and J 2 bases, leaving 11 bases between the germline ends. CDR3 residues: CASSLAGLPQETQYF. CDR3 in DNA: TGTGCCAGCAGCTTGGCGGGACTCCCGCAAGAGACCCAGTACTTC.

The rearrangement links TRBV7-2 to TRBJ2-5; D ambiguous. CDR3 size: 16 residues. The germline V gene encodes CDR1 SGHTA and CDR2 FQGNSA. V was shortened by 2 bases and J by 5 bases, with 18 bases between the two germline ends. CDR3 nucleotide sequence: TGTGCCAGCAGCTTATTTGGGTCAGCCCATTGGGAGACCCAGTACTTC. Translation: CASSLFGSAHWETQYF. The whole variable domain, remainder taken from reference TRBV7-2 and TRBJ2-5, is GAGVSQSPSNKVTEKGKDVELRCDPISGHTALYWYRQSLGQGLEFLIYFQGNSAPDKSGLPSDRFSAERTGGSVSTLTIQRTQQEDSAVYLCASSLFGSAHWETQYFGPGTRLLVL.

CDR3 loop: CASSYRDRDTDTQYF. The CDR3, as DNA: TGTGCCAGCAGCTATCGGGACAGGGACACAGATACGCAGTATTTT. V is TRBV5-4 and J is TRBJ2-3; 9 bases match TRBD1. Trimming cost V 3 bases and J 2 bases; bases outside gene matches: 4. Germline V gives CDR1 SGHNT, CDR2 YYREEE (reference sequence). This CDR3 is built from 15 residues.

With regard to this clone: One junction end does not reproduce the germline sequence, and a read error may be involved. This chain links TRBV7-8 with TRBJ2-5; perhaps TRBD2 as D (6 bases). Per the germline V gene, CDR1 is SGHVS and CDR2 is FQNEAQ. The CDR3 has 17 amino acids. Written as DNA, the CDR3 is TGTGCCAGCGGCTTAGGTGTGGTAGCGGTATATGAAGAGACCCAGTACTTC. Translation: CASGLGVVAVYEETQYF.

This clone was counted a few times. This chain connects TRBV11-2 to TRBJ2-1; 8 bases match TRBD1. The V gene end was trimmed by 5 bases and the J gene end by 8 bases; junction bases not matched to a gene: 2. Per the germline V gene, CDR1 is SGHAT and CDR2 is FQNNGV. The CDR3 is made up of 12 amino acids. The DNA of the CDR3 is TGTGCCAGCAGCCCGGACAGGGATGAGCAGTTCTTC. This translates into CASSPDRDEQFF. Full variable domain (missing parts from reference TRBV11-2 and TRBJ2-1): EAGVAQSPRYKIIEKRQSVAFWCNPISGHATLYWYQQILGQGPKLLIQFQNNGVVDDSQLPKDRFSAERLKGVDSTLKIQPAKLEDSAVYLCASSPDRDEQFFGPGTRLTVL.

The CDR3 DNA reads TGTGCCAGCAGTTCGAACAGGGTGGCCTCCGAGCAGTACTTC. This codes for CASSSNRVASEQYF. The rearrangement joins TRBV27 to TRBJ2-7; a weak D match, TRBD1 (6 bases). V dropped 4 bases and J dropped 6 bases, with 16 bases sitting between them. Looked up from germline, CDR1 is MNHEY and CDR2 is SMNVEV (reference sequence). The CDR3 covers 14 residues.

The chain couples TRBV29-1 to TRBJ2-3; D is possibly TRBD1 or TRBD2 (5 bases each). CDR1 is SQVTM and CDR2 is ANQGSEA in the germline V gene. V lost 7 bases to trimming and J lost 2 bases, with 13 bases between them. This CDR3 contains 13 residues. CDR3 sequence: CSAPGAPTDTQYF. DNA for the CDR3: TGCAGCGCCCCCGGGGCCCCCACAGATACGCAGTATTTT.

The genes are TRBV7-2 and TRBJ1-1; D gene ambiguous. Between the trimmed V and J ends, which lost 1 base and 5 bases, there was a span of 11 bases. The CDR3 spans 14 residues. The germline gives CDR1 SGHTA, CDR2 FQGNSA. The CDR3 nucleotides are TGTGCCAGCAGCTTAGAGGGTCAGATGACTGAAGCTTTCTTT. Translation: CASSLEGQMTEAFF.

The genes are TRBV7-2 and TRBJ2-3; D is possibly TRBD1 (5 bases). The CDR3 covers 15 residues. Germline CDR1 SGHTA, CDR2 FQGNSA. V was pared by 4 bases and J by 3 bases, with 14 bases between. The CDR3 region is CASSSLGVRTDTQYF. The CDR3, as DNA: TGTGCCAGCAGCTCATTAGGGGTGAGGACAGATACGCAGTATTTT.

This clone was counted once. CDR3 bases: TGTGCCACCTGCAGGGGGACGGGCACAGATACGCAGTATTTT. This encodes CATCRGTGTDTQYF. The chain employs TRBV6-5 and TRBJ2-3; 7 positions agree with TRBD1. Germline V gene sequence: CDR1 MNHEY, CDR2 SVGAGI. CDR3 length: 14 residues. The ends lost 10 bases at V and 1 base at J; junction bases unmatched: 8.

The J gene is TRBJ2-5, the V gene TRBV28, with 9 nucleotides matching TRBD2. Per germline, CDR1 MDHEN and CDR2 SYDVKM. The V and J ends lost 5 bases and 2 bases, in that order; junction bases with no gene match: 9. There are 16 residues in the CDR3. CDR3 in DNA: TGTGCCAGCAGTCGAAGACTAGCGGAAGCGCAAGAGACCCAGTACTTC. Its translation: CASSRRLAEAQETQYF.

The chain joins TRBV11-2 to TRBJ2-7; 7 bases fit TRBD2. The CDR3 contains 17 residues. Germline loops: CDR1 SGHAT, CDR2 FQNNGV. J was trimmed by 2 bases and V by 4 bases; bases with no gene match: 14. Here the CDR3 DNA reads TGTGCCAGCAGCTCACCCCCCTCGGCGGGAGCTACCTACGAGCAGTACTTC. It encodes CASSSPPSAGATYEQYF.

The chain combines TRBV18 with TRBJ2-5, with a tentative D call TRBD2 (6 bases). The CDR3 has 13 amino acids. Trimming removed 3 bases from V and 4 bases from J, with 9 bases in between. Germline V gene sequence: CDR1 KGHSH, CDR2 LQKENI. Written as DNA, the CDR3 is TGTGCCAGCTCACCGCGCGGGACAGAGACCCAGTACTTC. This gives the protein CASSPRGTETQYF.

The chain employs TRBV27 and TRBJ2-2; 9 bases are shared with TRBD1. The germline CDR1 and CDR2 sequences are MNHEY and SMNVEV (reference sequence). The V segment lost 5 bases and the J segment 7 bases; nucleotides outside the gene matches: 11. This CDR3 region has 16 residues. CDR3 protein: CASSPWDRERVGELFF. In DNA, the CDR3 is TGTGCCAGCAGTCCTTGGGACAGGGAAAGGGTCGGGGAGCTGTTTTTT.

A single count supports this clone. J is TRBJ2-7 and V is TRBV9; D is perhaps TRBD2 (5 bases). The germline CDR1 and CDR2 sequences are SGDLS and YYNGEE. The CDR3 totals 16 residues. Trimming stripped 0 bases from V and 0 bases from J, with 13 bases between. CDR3 protein: CASSVGSGLSSYEQYF. The CDR3 region has the DNA TGTGCCAGCAGCGTAGGCAGTGGACTGTCCTCCTACGAGCAGTACTTC.

This clone turned up a few times. The genes are TRBV2 and TRBJ2-7, with D perhaps matching TRBD1 (5 bases). The germline gives CDR1 SNHLY, CDR2 FYNNEI. Trimming cost V 3 bases and J 2 bases, with 14 bases left between them. The CDR3 totals 15 residues. The CDR3 loop reads CASSDVGAKAYEQYF. The CDR3, as DNA: TGTGCCAGCAGTGATGTTGGGGCGAAGGCCTACGAGCAGTACTTC.

This clone came up once. The V and J genes are TRBV6-2 or TRBV6-3 and TRBJ2-7; D uncertain. The CDR3 runs 14 residues. In germline, CDR1 is MNHEY, CDR2 SVGEGT. With 0 bases removed from V and 3 bases from J, the gap between germline ends came to 9 bases. The DNA for the CDR3 is TGTGCCAGCAGTTACTCCCCCGCCGGCTACGAGCAGTACTTC. It specifies CASSYSPAGYEQYF.

V is TRBV28 and J is TRBJ1-5, with D unclear. Deletions cut 5 bases from V and 11 bases from J, with 13 bases between. This CDR3 spans 12 amino acids. Germline V gene lookup returns CDR1 MDHEN and CDR2 SYDVKM. The CDR3 region has the DNA TGTGCCAGCAGTCCCCTGGGGTTAGCCCAGCATTTT. Residues: CASSPLGLAQHF.